The source of this T cell receptor beta chain is a study of T cell repertoires in cytomegalovirus infection. As to this clonotype: Its antigen is not known.

MiXCR, applied by TCRdb to the reads, yields one record per CDR3 protein. Among roughly 500,000 distinct CDR3 sequences listed, 33% were seen once. The CDR3 totals 16 residues. V lost 5 bases to trimming and J lost 5 bases, with 21 bases between them. Germline V gene sequence: CDR1 SGHTA, CDR2 FQGNSA. The sequence was obtained from a human donor in good health (CMV status not recorded). Some clones in this sample may be carry-over from other donors' samples. Sample: cultured PBMCs, taken from culture after CMV antigen stimulation. This chain uses TRBV7-2 with TRBJ2-5; a possible D gene is TRBD2 (5 bases). CDR3 nucleotide sequence: TGTGCCAGCAGCCCCCGTTGGAGAGGGTTGGGGGAGACCCAGTACTTC. Translation gives CASSPRWRGLGETQYF.